The rows below give T cell receptor beta chains drawn from one sample of a study of CD8 T cells in ankylosing spondylitis. MiXCR, run by TCRdb on the 5' RACE reads, gives a single entry per CDR3 protein. The sample lists 350,000 or so distinct CDR3 sequences, under 15% occurring once. The sequenced material came from blood, either unsorted or a sorted T cell fraction (not recorded which). These receptors were taken from a male donor with ankylosing spondylitis or in good health (not recorded which). Both conserved end residues are part of each CDR3. The D gene is left open where the match is weak. Rows give clone size only sometimes, using once, few, many, or a class for an expanded clone.

v_call,clone_size,j_call,d_call,cdr3_aa
TRBV4-1,NA,TRBJ2-7,NA,CASSQTGTALKQYF
TRBV5-1,few,TRBJ1-3,TRBD1,CASSTGTGGRSGNTIYF
TRBV19,NA,TRBJ1-2,NA,CASSHDRSGLGYTF
TRBV10-2,few,TRBJ2-2,NA,CASSERHLANTGELFF
TRBV12-3/TRBV12-4,few,TRBJ2-7,TRBD1,CASSLWTGSEEQYF
TRBV12-3/TRBV12-4,few,TRBJ1-1,NA,CARNDEDISPEAFF
TRBV12-3/TRBV12-4,few,TRBJ2-5,NA,CASSFWGEGETQYF
TRBV25-1,many,TRBJ2-7,NA,CASSDGFRDTAYEQYF
TRBV20-1,NA,TRBJ1-5,TRBD1,CSAEGQGGSNQPQHF
TRBV5-1,many,TRBJ1-6,TRBD1,CASSAGQANSPLHF
TRBV29-1,NA,TRBJ1-2,NA,CSVASPGSYGYTF
TRBV5-1,NA,TRBJ2-1,NA,CASSSDAYNEQFF
TRBV12-3/TRBV12-4,NA,TRBJ2-1,TRBD1,CASSLIGTGQTRQFF
TRBV30,few,TRBJ1-5,TRBD1,CAWSGGTGENQPQHF
TRBV12-2,few,TRBJ2-7,NA,CASRLGRGENAVDRGGNYEQYF
TRBV7-8,many,TRBJ2-7,NA,CASSIYSGPYEQYF
TRBV29-1,NA,TRBJ2-1,TRBD2,CSVLGEGTYNEQFF
TRBV12-3/TRBV12-4,few,TRBJ1-1,NA,CASSSIHREKAFF
TRBV25-1,few,TRBJ1-2,TRBD1,CASTPGQGSYTF
TRBV5-1,NA,TRBJ2-5,NA,CASGRDGKETQYF
TRBV12-3/TRBV12-4,NA,TRBJ2-1,NA,CATRPGWRNEQFF
TRBV12-3/TRBV12-4,many,TRBJ1-5,TRBD1,CASSFRGQSNQPQHF
TRBV10-3,few,TRBJ1-1,NA,CAISEDLVAEAFF
TRBV6-5,few,TRBJ2-2,NA,CASSYVGLPRGGELFF
TRBV5-1,NA,TRBJ2-5,NA,CASSPGLPGFETQYF
TRBV5-4,NA,TRBJ2-1,TRBD2,CASTSLGGRANEQFF
TRBV6-5,NA,TRBJ1-2,NA,CASSYGGGTYGYTF
TRBV27,NA,TRBJ1-2,TRBD1,CASRTTGSGYTF